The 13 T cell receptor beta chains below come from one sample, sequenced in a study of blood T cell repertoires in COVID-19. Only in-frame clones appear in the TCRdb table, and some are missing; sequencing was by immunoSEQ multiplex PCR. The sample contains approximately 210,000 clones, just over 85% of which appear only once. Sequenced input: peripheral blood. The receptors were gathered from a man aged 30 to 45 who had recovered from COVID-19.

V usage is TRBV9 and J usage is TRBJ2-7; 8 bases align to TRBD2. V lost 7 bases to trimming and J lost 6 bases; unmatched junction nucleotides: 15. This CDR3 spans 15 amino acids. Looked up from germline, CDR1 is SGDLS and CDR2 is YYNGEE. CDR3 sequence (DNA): TGTGCCAGCGGGCCGACGGGACTAGAGTTCGGCGAGCAGTACTTC. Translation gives CASGPTGLEFGEQYF.

CDR3 sequence (DNA): TGTGCCAGCAGCTTAGTTTCGCATGGGAGGGACGAGCAGTACTTC. This sequence encodes CASSLVSHGRDEQYF. This chain links TRBV7-2 with TRBJ2-7; 7 positions match TRBD2. CDR1 SGHTA and CDR2 FQGNSA come from the germline V gene. V trimming: 1 base; J trimming: 5 bases; junction bases outside the gene matches: 8. This CDR3 spans 15 amino acids.

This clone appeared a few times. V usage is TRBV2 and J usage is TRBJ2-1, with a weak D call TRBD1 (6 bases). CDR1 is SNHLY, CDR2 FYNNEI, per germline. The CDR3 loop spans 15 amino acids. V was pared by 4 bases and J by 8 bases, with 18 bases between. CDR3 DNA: TGTGCCAGCAGTGGAGTAGGGGGTGGGATTTATGAGCAGTTCTTC. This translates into CASSGVGGGIYEQFF.

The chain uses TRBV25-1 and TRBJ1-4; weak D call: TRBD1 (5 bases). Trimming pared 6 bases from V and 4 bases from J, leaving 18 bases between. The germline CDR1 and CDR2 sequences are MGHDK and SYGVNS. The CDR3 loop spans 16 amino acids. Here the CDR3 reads CASREMKTVDNEKLFF. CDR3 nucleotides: TGTGCCAGCAGGGAGATGAAGACAGTCGATAATGAAAAACTGTTTTTT.

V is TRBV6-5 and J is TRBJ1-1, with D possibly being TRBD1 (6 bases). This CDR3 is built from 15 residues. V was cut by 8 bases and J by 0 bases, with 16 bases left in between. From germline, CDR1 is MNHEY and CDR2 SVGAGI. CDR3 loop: CASSTGTLLNTEAFF. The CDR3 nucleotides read TGTGCCAGCTCCACAGGGACCCTACTGAACACTGAAGCTTTCTTT.

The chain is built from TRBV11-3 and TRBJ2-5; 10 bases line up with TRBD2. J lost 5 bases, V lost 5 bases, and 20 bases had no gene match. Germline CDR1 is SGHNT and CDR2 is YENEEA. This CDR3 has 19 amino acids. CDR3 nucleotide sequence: TGTGCCAGCAGCCCGCAAGCGGGGGGGCTTTCCTATCCGCCTGAGACCCAGTACTTC. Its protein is CASSPQAGGLSYPPETQYF.

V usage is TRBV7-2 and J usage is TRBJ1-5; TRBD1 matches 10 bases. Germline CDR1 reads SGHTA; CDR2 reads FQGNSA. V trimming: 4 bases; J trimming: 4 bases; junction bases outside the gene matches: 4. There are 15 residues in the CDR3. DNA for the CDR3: TGTGCCAGCAGCTCATTGGGACAGGGGAATCAGCCCCAGCATTTT. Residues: CASSSLGQGNQPQHF.

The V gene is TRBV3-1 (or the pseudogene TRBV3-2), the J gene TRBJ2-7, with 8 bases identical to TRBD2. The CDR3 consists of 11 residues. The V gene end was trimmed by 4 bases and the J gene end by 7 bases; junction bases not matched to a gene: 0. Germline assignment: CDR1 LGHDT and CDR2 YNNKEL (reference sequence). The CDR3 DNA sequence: TGTGCCAGCAGCCTAGCGGGGGAGCAGTACTTC. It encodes CASSLAGEQYF.

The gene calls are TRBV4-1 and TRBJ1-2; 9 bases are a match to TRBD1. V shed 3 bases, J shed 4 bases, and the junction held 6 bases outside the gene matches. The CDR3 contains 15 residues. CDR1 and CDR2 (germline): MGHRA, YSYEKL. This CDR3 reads CASSQDDRGSYGYTF. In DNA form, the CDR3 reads TGCGCCAGCAGCCAGGATGACAGGGGGTCCTATGGCTACACCTTC.

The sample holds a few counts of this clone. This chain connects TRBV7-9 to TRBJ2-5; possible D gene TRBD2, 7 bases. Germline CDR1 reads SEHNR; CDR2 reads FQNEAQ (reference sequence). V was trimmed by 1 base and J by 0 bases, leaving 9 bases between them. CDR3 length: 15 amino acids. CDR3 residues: CASSLEGGYQETQYF. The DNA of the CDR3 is TGTGCCAGCAGCTTAGAGGGGGGGTACCAAGAGACCCAGTACTTC. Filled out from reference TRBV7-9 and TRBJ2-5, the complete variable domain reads DTGVSQNPRHKITKRGQNVTFRCDPISEHNRLYWYRQTLGQGPEFLTYFQNEAQLEKSRLLSDRFSAERPKGSFSTLEIQRTEQGDSAMYLCASSLEGGYQETQYFGPGTRLLVL.

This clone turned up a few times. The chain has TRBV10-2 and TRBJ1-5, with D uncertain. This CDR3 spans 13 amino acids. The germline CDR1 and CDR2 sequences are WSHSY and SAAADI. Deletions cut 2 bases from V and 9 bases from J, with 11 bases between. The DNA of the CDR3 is TGCGCCAGCAGTGAGGACCGGGATTGGCCCCAGCATTTT. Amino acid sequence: CASSEDRDWPQHF.

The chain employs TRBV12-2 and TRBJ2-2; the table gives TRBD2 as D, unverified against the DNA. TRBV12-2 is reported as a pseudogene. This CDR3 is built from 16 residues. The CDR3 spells CASRSPSGGDPGELFF. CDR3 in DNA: TGTGCAAGTCGATCTCCTAGCGGGGGGGACCCCGGGGAGCTGTTTTTT.

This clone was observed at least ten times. The CDR3 reads CASSLGGRVGYTF. CDR3 sequence (DNA): TGTGCCAGCAGCTTAGGTGGGAGGGTTGGCTACACCTTC. This sequence joins TRBV7-6 and TRBJ1-2; D not resolved. The CDR3 is 13 residues long. The germline V gene encodes CDR1 SGHVS and CDR2 FNYEAQ. Trimming took off 1 base at V and 7 bases at J, with 10 bases between the two ends.